The 2 T cell receptor beta chains listed next were all sequenced from one sample in a study of patients and donors after allogeneic stem cell transplantation. TCRdb redid the calling of the RT-PCR reads with MiXCR, one entry per CDR3 protein. The repertoire has about 24,000 distinct CDR3 sequences, approximately 43% of them found once; the top ten carry around 78%. Sequencing was performed on blood, either unsorted or a sorted T cell fraction (not recorded which). The receptors derive from a human donor who was either an allogeneic HSCT recipient or a stem cell or donor lymphocyte infusion donor (not recorded which). It is not recorded whose cells these are; they may come from a transplant donor.

The chain carries TRBV5-5 and TRBJ1-4, with TRBD1 matching 7 bases. V shed 4 bases, J shed 8 bases, and the junction held 14 bases outside the gene matches. The CDR3 spans 16 residues. From germline, CDR1 is SGHKS and CDR2 YYEKEE (reference sequence). The CDR3 DNA reads TGTGCCAGCAGCCGTGCTGGCCAGGGGGGGAGAGAAAAACTGTTTTTT. Amino acid sequence: CASSRAGQGGREKLFF.

This clonotype was seen many times. CDR3 region: CASSEEGRGYQPQHF. CDR3 bases: TGTGCCAGCAGTGAAGAGGGCAGGGGTTATCAGCCCCAGCATTTT. The gene calls are TRBV2 and TRBJ1-5, with D maybe TRBD1 (6 bases). V lost 1 base, J lost 5 bases, and 12 bases lay in between. This CDR3 is built from 15 residues. From germline, CDR1 is SNHLY and CDR2 FYNNEI.